The next 13 T cell receptor beta chains were all read from a single sample in a study of CD8+CD57+ T cells in acquired aplastic anemia. For sequencing, patients were chosen who had shown expansion of CD8+CD57+ cells by flow cytometry. Profiling of TCR beta VDJ combinations and CDR3 sequences used genomic DNA as template. Each CDR3 protein is one row after TCRdb ran MiXCR on the reads. The data contain about 200,000 distinct CDR3 sequences, over 40% of them seen just once; the ten biggest clones take up around 20%. The material sequenced was sorted CD4+, CD8+, or CD8+CD57+ T cells (not recorded which) from PBMCs. The source of these receptors is a human donor with aplastic anemia.

The sample holds many counts of this clonotype. The V call is TRBV5-1, the J call TRBJ1-2; D gene unclear. With 3 bases removed from V and 0 bases from J, the gap between germline ends came to 15 bases. There are 16 residues in the CDR3. The germline V gene has CDR1 SGHRS and CDR2 YFSETQ. This chain's CDR3 is CASSSLSAPANYGYTF. CDR3 nucleotide sequence: TGCGCCAGCAGCTCCTTGTCCGCCCCAGCTAACTATGGCTACACCTTC.

J is TRBJ1-2 and V is TRBV2; perhaps TRBD1 as D (6 bases). This CDR3 region has 18 residues. Germline V lookup: CDR1 SNHLY, CDR2 FYNNEI. The V gene lost 3 bases and the J gene lost 0 bases, with 20 bases spanning the gap. In DNA form, the CDR3 reads TGTGCCAGCAGTGAGTCGGGGACACTTCTAGGGGCTAACTATGGCTACACCTTC. Amino acid sequence: CASSESGTLLGANYGYTF.

Concerning this clonotype: This could be a read error, since a much larger clone is one nucleotide away. V and J are TRBV6-6 and TRBJ2-1; the match to TRBD1 covers 8 bases. V lost 11 bases, J lost 5 bases, and 11 bases stayed unmatched. The CDR3 is 14 residues long. CDR1 is MNHNY, CDR2 SVGAGI, per germline (reference sequence). In DNA, the CDR3 is TGTGCCTGCGGTTACGGGACAGGTGACAATGAGCAGTTCTTC. It is translated as CACGYGTGDNEQFF.

The table lists this clonotype with many counts. The V and J genes are TRBV5-6 and TRBJ2-1, with 9 nucleotides matching TRBD2. The CDR3 runs 16 residues. Germline CDR1 is SGHDT and CDR2 is YYEEEE. Unmatched junction bases numbered 7, after V lost 4 bases and J lost 2 bases. The CDR3 is CASSPRAGGPYNEQFF. As DNA, the CDR3 is TGTGCCAGCAGCCCAAGAGCGGGGGGTCCCTACAATGAGCAGTTCTTC. Combining the CDR3 with reference TRBV5-6 and TRBJ2-1 gives the whole variable domain DAGVTQSPTHLIKTRGQQVTLRCSPKSGHDTVSWYQQALGQGPQFIFQYYEEEERQRGNFPDRFSGHQFPNYSSELNVNALLLGDSALYLCASSPRAGGPYNEQFFGPGTRLTVL.

V gene TRBV7-9 combines with J gene TRBJ2-7; tentative D call: TRBD2 (6 bases). V lost 5 bases, J lost 5 bases, and 13 bases lay in between. Germline lookup yields CDR1 SEHNR and CDR2 FQNEAQ (reference sequence). This CDR3 is 13 amino acids long. CDR3 amino acids: CASSLFGSNEQYF. CDR3 in DNA: TGTGCCAGCAGCCTATTCGGGAGCAACGAGCAGTACTTC.

V is TRBV7-2 and J is TRBJ2-2; a weak D match, TRBD2 (6 bases). Trimming left V 1 base short and J 5 bases short, with 11 bases between. This CDR3 region has 15 residues. CDR1 is SGHTA and CDR2 is FQGNSA in the germline V gene. CDR3 loop: CASSLGLARTGELFF. For the CDR3, the DNA is TGTGCCAGCAGCTTAGGGCTAGCGAGGACCGGGGAGCTGTTTTTT.

This clonotype was observed at least ten times. The chain recombines TRBV19 with TRBJ2-7; D call uncertain. The CDR3 has 13 residues. V lost 6 bases and J lost 0, with 9 bases in between. Germline CDR1 and CDR2: LNHDA and SQIVND (reference sequence). DNA of the CDR3: TGTGCCAGTAGCTTTGCCTTCTCCTACGAGCAGTACTTC. Protein product: CASSFAFSYEQYF.

The chain couples TRBV7-6 to TRBJ2-7; a possible D gene is TRBD1 (6 bases). The V gene's germline CDR1 is SGHVS and CDR2 FNYEAQ. The CDR3 spans 14 residues. Trimming shortened V by 5 bases and J by 2 bases, and 13 bases separated the two germline ends. The CDR3 sequence: CASSLRQATYEQYF. The CDR3 DNA follows: TGTGCCAGCAGCCTGAGACAGGCCACCTACGAGCAGTACTTC.

This clonotype was seen ten or more times. The genes are TRBV20-1 and TRBJ1-6; D gene ambiguous. V was trimmed by 3 bases and J by 0 bases, leaving 6 bases between them. This CDR3 has 14 residues. In germline, CDR1 is DFQATT, CDR2 SNEGSKA (reference sequence). The CDR3 loop reads CSARASSYNSPLHF. The CDR3, as DNA: TGCAGTGCTAGGGCGAGCTCCTATAATTCACCCCTCCACTTT.

V and J are TRBV7-8 and TRBJ2-5; no definite D call. The CDR3 spans 12 residues. The V end lost 4 bases, the J end lost 5 bases, and 8 bases lay between the germline ends. Germline V lookup: CDR1 SGHVS, CDR2 FQNEAQ. CDR3 region: CASSSGTETQYF. The CDR3 DNA is TGTGCCAGCAGCTCTGGAACGGAGACCCAGTACTTC. Drawing the rest from reference TRBV7-8 and TRBJ2-5, the complete variable domain is GAGVSQSPRYKVAKRGQDVALRCDPISGHVSLFWYQQALGQGPEFLTYFQNEAQLDKSGLPSDRFFAERPEGSVSTLKIQRTQQEDSAVYLCASSSGTETQYFGPGTRLLVL.

The V gene is TRBV6-1, the J gene TRBJ2-4, with D tentatively TRBD1 (6 bases). The CDR3 is made up of 13 amino acids. Per germline, CDR1 MNHNS and CDR2 SASEGT. V was trimmed by 5 bases and J by 5 bases, leaving 10 bases between them. The CDR3 is CASSQGQENIQYF. CDR3 DNA: TGTGCCAGCAGTCAGGGACAAGAAAACATTCAGTACTTC.

The rearrangement links TRBV7-3 to TRBJ2-5, with 13 bases fitting TRBD2. The CDR3 has 16 residues. Germline V gene sequence: CDR1 SGHTA, CDR2 FQGTGA. With V trimmed by 5 bases and J by 5 bases, 8 bases remained unmatched. In DNA form, the CDR3 reads TGTGCCAGCAGCCCCACTAGCGGGGGGGCCTTTGAGACCCAGTACTTC. Protein product: CASSPTSGGAFETQYF.

This clonotype was seen only a few times. V and J are TRBV6-6 and TRBJ1-2; possible D gene TRBD1, 5 bases. Germline V lookup: CDR1 MNHNY, CDR2 SVGAGI (reference sequence). V lost 5 bases and J 5 bases, leaving 15 bases between the germline ends. This CDR3 contains 14 residues. The DNA for the CDR3 is TGTGCCAGCAGTGCGACCGGGACGGATTATGGCTACACCTTC. Its translation is CASSATGTDYGYTF.